This passage covers 24 T cell receptor beta chains from one sample sequenced in a study of cytomegalovirus exposure and HLA in healthy donors. Assay used: immunoSEQ multiplex PCR; TCRdb lists only in-frame clones, some missing. The table lists 150,000 to 200,000 clones, 86% of them singletons, with more than 1.1% in the top ten. Sequenced: PBMCs. The receptors were sampled from a woman younger than 30 in good health and CMV-seronegative.

This clone was detected a few times. V and J are TRBV19 and TRBJ1-5; perhaps TRBD1 as D (6 bases). The germline V gene has CDR1 LNHDA and CDR2 SQIVND (reference sequence). The length of the CDR3 is 15 residues. The V end was cut by 6 bases, the J end by 1 base, with 13 bases between. The CDR3 sequence: CASSRQDLSNQPQHF. In DNA, the CDR3 is TGTGCCAGTAGCAGACAGGACCTCAGCAATCAGCCCCAGCATTTT. The full variable domain, rest sourced from reference TRBV19 and TRBJ1-5, is DGGITQSPKYLFRKEGQNVTLSCEQNLNHDAMYWYRQDPGQGLRLIYYSQIVNDFQKGDIAEGYSVSREKKESFPLTVTSAQKNPTAFYLCASSRQDLSNQPQHFGDGTRLSIL.

The V and J genes are TRBV9 and TRBJ1-2; 8 bases are a match to TRBD1. The J segment lost 4 bases and the V segment lost 0 bases, leaving 11 bases of the junction unmatched. The CDR3 consists of 17 residues. Germline V lookup: CDR1 SGDLS, CDR2 YYNGEE. CDR3 in amino acids: CASSVGPGGAGSYGYTF. CDR3 nucleotides: TGTGCCAGCAGCGTAGGGCCAGGGGGCGCAGGAAGCTATGGCTACACCTTC.

The rearrangement links TRBV7-6 to TRBJ2-2, with 10 positions matching TRBD2. Trimming at V came to 1 base and at J to 6 bases, leaving 14 bases not matched to a gene. CDR3 length: 19 amino acids. Per germline, CDR1 SGHVS and CDR2 FNYEAQ. The CDR3 is CASSLVTGRTSGRAGELFF. CDR3 nucleotide sequence: TGTGCCAGCAGCTTAGTAACAGGGAGGACTAGCGGTCGCGCCGGGGAGCTGTTTTTT.

The CDR3 region is CASSPSRDYYEQYF. In DNA form, the CDR3 reads TGTGCCAGCAGCCCTAGTCGGGACTACTACGAGCAGTACTTC. The chain carries TRBV5-4 and TRBJ2-7; 7 bases fit TRBD2. This CDR3 is 14 amino acids long. V gave up 4 bases and J gave up 3 bases; unmatched junction bases: 7. Germline-derived CDR1 and CDR2 are SGHNT and YYREEE (reference sequence).

This chain connects TRBV30 to TRBJ2-7; 9 positions match TRBD1. The CDR3 spans 14 residues. With V trimmed by 2 bases and J by 3 bases, 5 bases remained unmatched. Germline V CDR1 and CDR2: GTSNPN, SVGIG (reference sequence). CDR3 sequence reads: CAWSHPDRGYEQYF. CDR3 sequence (DNA): TGTGCCTGGAGTCACCCGGACAGGGGCTACGAGCAGTACTTC. Filled out from reference TRBV30 and TRBJ2-7, the complete variable domain reads SQTIHQWPATLVQPVGSPLSLECTVEGTSNPNLYWYRQAAGRGLQLLFYSVGIGQISSEVPQNLSASRPQDRQFILSSKKLLLSDSGFYLCAWSHPDRGYEQYFGPGTRLTVT.

The chain is built from TRBV18 and TRBJ1-1; 8 bases line up with TRBD1. V was clipped by 3 bases and J by 3 bases; unmatched bases: 6. In germline, CDR1 is KGHSH, CDR2 LQKENI. CDR3 size: 15 residues. DNA for the CDR3: TGTGCCAGCTCACCGACGACAGGGGAATACACTGAAGCTTTCTTT. Protein: CASSPTTGEYTEAFF.

This chain connects TRBV19 to TRBJ2-2; 8 bases align to TRBD1. The CDR3 has 16 amino acids. Trimming took 6 bases from V and 3 from J; bases not matched to a gene: 9. From germline, CDR1 is LNHDA and CDR2 SQIVND (reference sequence). The CDR3 coding sequence is TGTGCCAGTAGCGAGTACAGGGGGGAATACACCGGGGAGCTGTTTTTT. Its protein is CASSEYRGEYTGELFF.

This clone appeared once. The rearrangement uses TRBV18 and TRBJ1-1, with 11 bases that match TRBD1. Germline CDR1 reads KGHSH; CDR2 reads LQKENI. CDR3 length: 14 amino acids. The junction had 3 bases not matched to a gene; V was cut back by 7 bases and J by 2 bases. CDR3 loop: CASYRTGGNTEAFF. The CDR3 DNA follows: TGTGCCAGCTACAGGACAGGGGGCAACACTGAAGCTTTCTTT.

The V gene is TRBV11-2, the J gene TRBJ2-3; D is uncertain. CDR1 and CDR2 from the germline V gene are SGHAT and FQNNGV. CDR3 length equals 16 residues. V lost 3 bases and J lost 2, with 15 bases in between. The CDR3: CASSLGFFESTDTQYF. The CDR3 DNA sequence: TGTGCCAGCAGCTTGGGCTTTTTCGAGTCCACAGATACGCAGTATTTT.

This chain connects TRBV2 to TRBJ2-1, with D possibly TRBD1 on 6 matching bases. This CDR3 has 13 amino acids. The germline V and J ends were trimmed by 5 bases and 10 bases, with 15 bases remaining between them. Germline V lookup: CDR1 SNHLY, CDR2 FYNNEI. This CDR3 is CASSFKTGSEQFF. Written as DNA, the CDR3 is TGTGCCAGCAGTTTTAAGACAGGAAGCGAGCAGTTCTTC. The entire variable domain, with the rest obtained from reference TRBV2 and TRBJ2-1, is as follows: EPEVTQTPSHQVTQMGQEVILRCVPISNHLYFYWYRQILGQKVEFLVSFYNNEISEKSEIFDDQFSVERPDGSNFTLKIRSTKLEDSAMYFCASSFKTGSEQFFGPGTRLTVL.

The chain has TRBV10-1 and TRBJ1-6; possible D gene TRBD1, 5 bases. Germline CDR1 reads WNHNN; CDR2 reads SYGVQD (reference sequence). The V gene lost 6 bases and the J gene lost 7 bases, with 10 bases spanning the gap. CDR3 length: 13 amino acids. CDR3: CASSRGGNSPLHF. As DNA, the CDR3 is TGCGCCAGCAGCCGCGGGGGGAATTCACCCCTCCACTTT.

The chain joins TRBV15 to TRBJ1-2; 7 bases map to TRBD1. Germline V CDR1 and CDR2: LNHNV, YYDKDF (reference sequence). Germline trimming cut 4 bases from V and 5 bases from J; bases unmatched to any gene: 13. This CDR3 contains 16 residues. The CDR3 sequence: CATSKGSTGTLYGYTF. The CDR3 DNA reads as TGTGCCACCAGCAAGGGCTCGACAGGGACCCTTTATGGCTACACCTTC.

The chain combines TRBV15 with TRBJ1-2; 11 nucleotides line up with TRBD1. Per germline, CDR1 LNHNV and CDR2 YYDKDF (reference sequence). V gave up 1 base and J gave up 2 bases; unmatched junction bases: 6. The CDR3 has 17 residues. CDR3 loop: CATSRGTGGARNYGYTF. The CDR3 coding sequence is TGTGCCACCAGCAGAGGGACAGGGGGCGCTCGGAACTATGGCTACACCTTC.

The chain uses TRBV10-3 and TRBJ2-7; 8 nucleotides agree with TRBD2. The CDR3 consists of 19 residues. Per germline, CDR1 ENHRY and CDR2 SYGVKD. V shed 6 bases and J 0 bases; nucleotides not matched to a gene: 19. CDR3 region: CAIRRLVLAGHTASYEQYF. The CDR3 DNA is TGTGCCATCAGGAGGTTGGTGTTAGCGGGACACACGGCCTCCTACGAGCAGTACTTC.

The V call is TRBV19, the J call TRBJ1-4; tentatively, D is TRBD1 (5 bases). The V end was cut by 3 bases, the J end by 0 bases, with 17 bases between. Looked up from germline, CDR1 is LNHDA and CDR2 is SQIVND (reference sequence). The CDR3 consists of 18 residues. The chain's CDR3 is CASSMGGVGRATNEKLFF. As DNA, the CDR3 is TGTGCCAGTAGTATGGGAGGGGTGGGGAGAGCAACTAATGAAAAACTGTTTTTT.

The J gene is TRBJ2-7, the V gene TRBV11-2; D is uncertain. V was shortened by 3 bases and J by 2 bases, with 11 bases between the two germline ends. The CDR3 loop spans 14 amino acids. Germline loops: CDR1 SGHAT, CDR2 FQNNGV. CDR3 protein: CASSFQAGPYEQYF. Here the CDR3 DNA reads TGTGCCAGCAGCTTTCAGGCCGGTCCCTACGAGCAGTACTTC. The full variable domain, with the rest looked up from reference TRBV11-2 and TRBJ2-7, is EAGVAQSPRYKIIEKRQSVAFWCNPISGHATLYWYQQILGQGPKLLIQFQNNGVVDDSQLPKDRFSAERLKGVDSTLKIQPAKLEDSAVYLCASSFQAGPYEQYFGPGTRLTVT.

This clone was detected only once. This sequence joins TRBV12-5 and TRBJ2-3; 12 bases align to TRBD1. Trimming removed 5 bases from V and 0 bases from J; junction bases left unmatched: 6. CDR3 length: 17 amino acids. In germline, CDR1 is LGHNT, CDR2 FRNRAP. The CDR3 DNA sequence: TGTGCTAGTGGTCCGGGACAGGGGGCCCGAAGCACAGATACGCAGTATTTT. Translating gives CASGPGQGARSTDTQYF.

The chain employs TRBV10-3 and TRBJ2-3, with unresolved D. The CDR3 is 15 residues long. V was cut by 3 bases and J by 5 bases, with 15 bases left in between. The germline V gene encodes CDR1 ENHRY and CDR2 SYGVKD. This chain's CDR3 is CAISDISRSGDTQYF. CDR3 coding DNA: TGTGCCATCAGTGATATCAGTAGGTCGGGAGATACGCAGTATTTT.

This clone showed up just once. The V call is TRBV28, the J call TRBJ1-2; TRBD1 agrees at 7 bases. The germline V gene encodes CDR1 MDHEN and CDR2 SYDVKM. The CDR3 is made up of 15 amino acids. The V segment lost 4 bases and the J segment 2 bases; nucleotides outside the gene matches: 7. The CDR3 loop reads CASSYRGTANYGYTF. The CDR3, as DNA: TGTGCCAGCAGTTACCGCGGGACAGCAAACTATGGCTACACCTTC.

This sequence joins TRBV5-1 and TRBJ1-2; no definite D call. The length of the CDR3 is 13 residues. The germline gives CDR1 SGHRS, CDR2 YFSETQ. V lost 3 bases to trimming and J lost 8 bases, with 14 bases between them. CDR3 protein: CASSYPVEVGYTF. The CDR3 coding sequence is TGCGCCAGCAGCTACCCGGTCGAGGTGGGCTACACCTTC.

CDR3 sequence: CASSRTTGGRVNEQFF. CDR3 in DNA: TGTGCCAGCAGCCGAACAACAGGGGGTAGGGTCAATGAGCAGTTCTTC. V is TRBV14 and J is TRBJ2-1; 8 nucleotides agree with TRBD1. This CDR3 contains 16 residues. Germline V gene data show CDR1 as SGHDN and CDR2 as FVKESK. The V segment lost 4 bases and the J segment 6 bases; nucleotides outside the gene matches: 11.

The chain couples TRBV5-1 to TRBJ2-3, with D unresolved. Looked up from germline, CDR1 is SGHRS and CDR2 is YFSETQ. The CDR3 is 11 amino acids. The ends were cut back, 3 bases at V and 6 bases at J, with 5 bases in the middle. CDR3 bases: TGCGCCAGCAGCTCTATGGATACGCAGTATTTT. This sequence encodes CASSSMDTQYF.

The J gene is TRBJ1-5, the V gene TRBV19; D is unclear. V lost 2 bases and J lost 3, with 8 bases in between. CDR3 length equals 14 residues. Germline V gene data show CDR1 as LNHDA and CDR2 as SQIVND (reference sequence). CDR3 sequence (DNA): TGTGCCAGTAGTATAATACAGAACAATCAGCCCCAGCATTTT. Translated, it gives CASSIIQNNQPQHF.

This chain connects TRBV19 to TRBJ1-1; 10 nucleotides align to TRBD1. The CDR3 is made up of 14 amino acids. The ends lost 7 bases at V and 4 bases at J; junction bases unmatched: 6. In germline, CDR1 is LNHDA, CDR2 SQIVND (reference sequence). The CDR3 reads CASIDRGLGTEAFF. As DNA, the CDR3 is TGTGCCAGTATTGACAGGGGGCTTGGCACTGAAGCTTTCTTT.